This TCR beta chain was retrieved from a study of patients and donors after allogeneic stem cell transplantation (dated by TCRdb to the early 2020s). The library was generated by RT-PCR. TCRdb shows the sequencer as NextSeq 550. TCRdb reprocessed the public reads (quality trimming at Q25 with fastp, clone calling with MiXCR) and kept in-frame beta chains. Rows with a matching CDR3 protein are joined into one entry that keeps the most common DNA and genes. The sample has about a million distinct CDR3 sequences on record, over 15% of them singletons. Around 5.5% of the sample lies in the top ten. Concerning this clonotype itself: Its binding antigen is unknown. The sample holds no much larger clone one base away, and base qualities are not on file.

Via the germline V gene (reference sequence), CDR1 is DFQATT and CDR2 SNEGSKA. The CDR3 spans 17 residues, from the cysteine through the phenylalanine. Of the read, only the CDR3 DNA is kept; its 51 bases are in frame from base 1. V has 0 bases trimmed and J has 2 bases trimmed; junction bases matching no gene number 8. The TCR originated in a human donor who was either an allogeneic HSCT recipient or a stem cell or donor lymphocyte infusion donor (not recorded which). It is not recorded whose cells these are; they may come from a transplant donor. The specimen sequenced was blood, either unsorted or a sorted T cell fraction (not recorded which). This sequence uses TRBV20-1 and TRBJ2-3, with TRBD2 identical over 10 junction bases. This receptor has the CDR3 CSARDRRAGGFTDTQYF. Here is the DNA: TGCAGTGCTAGAGATAGGAGAGCGGGAGGGTTCACAGATACGCAGTATTTT.